This T cell receptor beta chain was recovered during a study of T cell changes during pregnancy in multiple sclerosis. The method was immunoSEQ multiplex PCR; TCRdb's version includes in-frame clones alone and lacks a portion of them. There are some 79,000 clones in the sample; about 93% occur only once, and around 0.45% lies in the top ten. The V and J ends lost 0 bases and 7 bases, in that order; junction bases with no gene match: 8. Germline V lookup: CDR1 LGHNA, CDR2 YSLEER. This CDR3 is built from 16 residues. The chain joins TRBV4-3 to TRBJ1-4; 7 bases line up with TRBD1. The sample here was CD4+ T cells from peripheral blood mononuclear cells, taken in the second trimester of pregnancy. This clonotype was sampled from a female donor with multiple sclerosis, enrolled in a pregnancy study. The CDR3 bases are TGCGCCAGCAGCCAAGATAGGACAGGAGGTGTTGAAAAACTGTTTTTT. This gives the protein CASSQDRTGGVEKLFF.